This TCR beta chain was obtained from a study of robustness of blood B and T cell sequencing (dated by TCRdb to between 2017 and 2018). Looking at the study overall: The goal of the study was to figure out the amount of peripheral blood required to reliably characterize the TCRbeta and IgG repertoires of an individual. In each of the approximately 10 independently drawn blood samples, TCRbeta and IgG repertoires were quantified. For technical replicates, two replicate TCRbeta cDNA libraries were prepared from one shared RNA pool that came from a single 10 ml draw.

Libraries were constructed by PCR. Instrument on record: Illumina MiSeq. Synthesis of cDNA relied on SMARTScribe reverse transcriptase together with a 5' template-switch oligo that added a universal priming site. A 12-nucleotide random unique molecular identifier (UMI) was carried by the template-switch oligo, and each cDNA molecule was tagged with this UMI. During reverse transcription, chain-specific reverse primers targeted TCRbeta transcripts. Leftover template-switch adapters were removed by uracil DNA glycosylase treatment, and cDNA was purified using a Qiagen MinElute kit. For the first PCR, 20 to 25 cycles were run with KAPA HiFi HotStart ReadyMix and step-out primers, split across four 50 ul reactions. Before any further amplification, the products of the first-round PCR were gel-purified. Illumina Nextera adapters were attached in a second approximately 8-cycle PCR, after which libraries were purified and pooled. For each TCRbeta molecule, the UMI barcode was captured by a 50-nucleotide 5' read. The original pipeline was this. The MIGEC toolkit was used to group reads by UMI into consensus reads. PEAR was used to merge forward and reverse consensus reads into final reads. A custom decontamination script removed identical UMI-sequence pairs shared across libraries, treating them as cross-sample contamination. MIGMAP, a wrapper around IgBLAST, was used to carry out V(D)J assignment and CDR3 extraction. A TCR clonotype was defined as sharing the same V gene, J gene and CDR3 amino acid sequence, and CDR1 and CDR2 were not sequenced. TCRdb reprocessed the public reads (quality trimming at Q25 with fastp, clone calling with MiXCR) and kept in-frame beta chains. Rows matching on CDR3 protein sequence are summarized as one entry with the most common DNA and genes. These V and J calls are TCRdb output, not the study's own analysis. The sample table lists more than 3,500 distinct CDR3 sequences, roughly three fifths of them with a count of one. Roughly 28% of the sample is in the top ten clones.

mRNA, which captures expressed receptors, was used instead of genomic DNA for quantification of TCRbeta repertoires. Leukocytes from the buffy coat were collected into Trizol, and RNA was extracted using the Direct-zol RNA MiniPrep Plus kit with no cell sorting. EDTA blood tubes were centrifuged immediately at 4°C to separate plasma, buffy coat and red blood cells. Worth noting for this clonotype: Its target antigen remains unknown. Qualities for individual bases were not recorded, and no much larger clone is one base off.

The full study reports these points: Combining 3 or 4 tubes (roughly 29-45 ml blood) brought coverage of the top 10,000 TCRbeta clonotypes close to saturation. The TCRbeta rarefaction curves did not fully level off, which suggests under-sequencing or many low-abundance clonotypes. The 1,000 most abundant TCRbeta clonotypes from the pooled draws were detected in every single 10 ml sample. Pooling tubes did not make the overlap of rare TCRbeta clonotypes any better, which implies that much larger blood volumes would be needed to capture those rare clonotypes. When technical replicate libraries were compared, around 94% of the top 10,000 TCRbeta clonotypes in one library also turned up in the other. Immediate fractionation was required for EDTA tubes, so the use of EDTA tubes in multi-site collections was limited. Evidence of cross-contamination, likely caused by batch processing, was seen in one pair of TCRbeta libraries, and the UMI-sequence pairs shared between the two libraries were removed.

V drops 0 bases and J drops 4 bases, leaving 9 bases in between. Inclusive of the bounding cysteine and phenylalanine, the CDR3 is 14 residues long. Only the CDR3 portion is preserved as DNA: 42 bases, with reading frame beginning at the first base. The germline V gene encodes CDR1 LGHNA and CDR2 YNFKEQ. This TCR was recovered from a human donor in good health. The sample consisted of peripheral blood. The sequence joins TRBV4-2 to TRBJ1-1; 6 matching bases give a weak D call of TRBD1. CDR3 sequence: CASSQELGGTEAFF. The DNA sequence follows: TGTGCCAGCAGCCAAGAGTTAGGGGGCACTGAAGCTTTCTTT.